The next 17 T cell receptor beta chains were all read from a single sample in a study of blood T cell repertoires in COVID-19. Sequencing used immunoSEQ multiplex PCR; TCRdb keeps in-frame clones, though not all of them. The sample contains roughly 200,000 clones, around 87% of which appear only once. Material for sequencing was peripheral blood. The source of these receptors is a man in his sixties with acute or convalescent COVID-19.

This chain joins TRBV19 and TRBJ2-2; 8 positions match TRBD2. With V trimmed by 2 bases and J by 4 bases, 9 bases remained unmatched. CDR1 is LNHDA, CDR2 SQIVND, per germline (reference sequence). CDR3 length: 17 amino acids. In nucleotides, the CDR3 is TGTGCCAGTAGTATATTGCGGGGGGCTCGGGGCACCGGGGAGCTGTTTTTT. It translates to CASSILRGARGTGELFF.

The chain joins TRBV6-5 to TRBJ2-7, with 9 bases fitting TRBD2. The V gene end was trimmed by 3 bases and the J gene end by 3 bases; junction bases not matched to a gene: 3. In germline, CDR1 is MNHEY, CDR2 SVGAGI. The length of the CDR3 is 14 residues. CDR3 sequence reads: CASSYERGVYEQYF. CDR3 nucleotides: TGTGCCAGCAGTTATGAGCGGGGGGTCTACGAGCAGTACTTC.

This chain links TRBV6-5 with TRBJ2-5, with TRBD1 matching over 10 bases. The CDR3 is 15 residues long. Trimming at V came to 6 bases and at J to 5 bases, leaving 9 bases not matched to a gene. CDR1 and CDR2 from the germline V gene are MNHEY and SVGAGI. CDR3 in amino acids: CASRGTGTGEETQYF. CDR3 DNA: TGTGCCAGCAGGGGAACCGGGACAGGGGAGGAGACCCAGTACTTC.

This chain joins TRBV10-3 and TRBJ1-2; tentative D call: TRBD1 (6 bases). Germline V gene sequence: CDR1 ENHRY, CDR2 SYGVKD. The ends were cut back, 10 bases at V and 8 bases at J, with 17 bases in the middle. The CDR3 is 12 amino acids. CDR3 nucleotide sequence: TGTGCCAGCTCTCCTCGGGACACGGGCTACACCTTC. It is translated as CASSPRDTGYTF.

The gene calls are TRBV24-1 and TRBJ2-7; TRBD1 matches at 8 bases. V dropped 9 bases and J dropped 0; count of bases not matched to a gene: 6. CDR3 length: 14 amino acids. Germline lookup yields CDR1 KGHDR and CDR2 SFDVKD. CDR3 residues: CATSRTGSSYEQYF. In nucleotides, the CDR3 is TGTGCCACCTCACGGACAGGGTCCTCCTACGAGCAGTACTTC.

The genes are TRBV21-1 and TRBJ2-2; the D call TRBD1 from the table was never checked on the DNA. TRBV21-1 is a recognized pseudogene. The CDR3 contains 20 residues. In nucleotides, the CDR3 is TGTGCCAGCAGCAAAGGAAAAAAAAACCGGGACAAGCCGAACACCGGGGAGCTGTTTTTT. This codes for CASSKGKKNRDKPNTGELFF.

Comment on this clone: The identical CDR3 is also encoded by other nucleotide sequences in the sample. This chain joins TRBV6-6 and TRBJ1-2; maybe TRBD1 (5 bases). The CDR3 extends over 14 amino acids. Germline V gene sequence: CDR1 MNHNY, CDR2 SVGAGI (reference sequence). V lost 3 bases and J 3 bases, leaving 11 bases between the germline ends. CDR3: CASSYSGTDYGYTF. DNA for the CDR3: TGTGCCAGCAGTTATTCTGGGACTGACTATGGCTACACCTTC.

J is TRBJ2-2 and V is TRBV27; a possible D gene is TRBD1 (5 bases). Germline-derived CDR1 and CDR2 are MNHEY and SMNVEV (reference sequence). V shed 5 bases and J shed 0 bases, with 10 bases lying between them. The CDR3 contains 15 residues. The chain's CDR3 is CASSPRATNTGELFF. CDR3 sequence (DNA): TGTGCCAGCAGTCCCAGGGCCACGAACACCGGGGAGCTGTTTTTT.

The CDR3 coding sequence is TGTGCCAGCAGCTTAGTGGGAGTCTCGGCGGATACGCAGTATTTT. Translating gives CASSLVGVSADTQYF. This sequence joins TRBV7-2 and TRBJ2-3; a weak D match, TRBD2 (5 bases). V lost 1 base to trimming and J lost 6 bases, with 14 bases between them. Germline V lookup: CDR1 SGHTA, CDR2 FQGNSA. This CDR3 is 15 amino acids long.

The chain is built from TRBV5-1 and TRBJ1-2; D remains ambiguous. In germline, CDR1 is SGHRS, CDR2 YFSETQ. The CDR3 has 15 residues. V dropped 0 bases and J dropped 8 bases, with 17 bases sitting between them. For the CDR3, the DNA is TGCGCCAGCAGCTTGGAAACGCAGGCCCCCTTAGGCTACACCTTC. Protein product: CASSLETQAPLGYTF.

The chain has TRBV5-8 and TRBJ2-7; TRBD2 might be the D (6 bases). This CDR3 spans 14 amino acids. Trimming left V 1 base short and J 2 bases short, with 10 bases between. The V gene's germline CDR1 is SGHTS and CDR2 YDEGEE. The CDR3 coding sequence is TGTGCCAGCAGCTTGTGGGGGGAGGCCTACGAGCAGTACTTC. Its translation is CASSLWGEAYEQYF.

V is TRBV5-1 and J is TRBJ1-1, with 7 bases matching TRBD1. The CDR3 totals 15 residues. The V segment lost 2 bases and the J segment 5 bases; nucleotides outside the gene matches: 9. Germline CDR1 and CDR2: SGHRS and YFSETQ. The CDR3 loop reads CASSLPQGVGTEAFF. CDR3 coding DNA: TGCGCCAGCAGCTTACCCCAGGGGGTTGGGACTGAAGCTTTCTTT.

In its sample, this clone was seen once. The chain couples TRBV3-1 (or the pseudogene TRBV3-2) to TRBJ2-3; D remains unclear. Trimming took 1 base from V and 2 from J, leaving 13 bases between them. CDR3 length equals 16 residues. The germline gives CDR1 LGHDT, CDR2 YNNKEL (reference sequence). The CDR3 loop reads CASSQALGQPTDTQYF. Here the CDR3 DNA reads TGTGCCAGCAGCCAAGCCCTGGGCCAACCCACAGATACGCAGTATTTT.

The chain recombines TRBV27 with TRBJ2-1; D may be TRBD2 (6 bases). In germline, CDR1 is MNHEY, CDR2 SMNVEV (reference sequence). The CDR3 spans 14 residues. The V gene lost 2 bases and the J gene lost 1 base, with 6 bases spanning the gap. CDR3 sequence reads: CASSLGGSYNEQFF. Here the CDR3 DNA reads TGTGCCAGCAGTTTAGGGGGGTCCTACAATGAGCAGTTCTTC.

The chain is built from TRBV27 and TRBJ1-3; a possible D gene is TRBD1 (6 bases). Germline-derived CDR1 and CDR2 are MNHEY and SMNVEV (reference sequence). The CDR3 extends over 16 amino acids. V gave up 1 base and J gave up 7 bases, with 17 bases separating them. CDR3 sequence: CASSLYGGPPGNTIYF. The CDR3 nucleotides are TGTGCCAGCAGTTTATACGGGGGGCCGCCGGGGAACACCATATATTTT.

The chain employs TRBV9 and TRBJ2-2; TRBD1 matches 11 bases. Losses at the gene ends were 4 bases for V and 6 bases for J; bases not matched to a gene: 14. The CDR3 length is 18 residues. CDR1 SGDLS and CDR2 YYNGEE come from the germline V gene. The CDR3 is CASSNNVLSDRGPGELFF. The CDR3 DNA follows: TGTGCCAGCAGCAACAATGTACTATCGGACAGGGGGCCCGGGGAGCTGTTTTTT.

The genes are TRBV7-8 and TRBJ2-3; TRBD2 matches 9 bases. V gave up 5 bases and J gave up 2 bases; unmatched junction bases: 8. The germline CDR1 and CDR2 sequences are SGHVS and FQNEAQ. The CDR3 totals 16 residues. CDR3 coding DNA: TGTGCCAGCAGCCGAGGAGCGGGGGGTTACACAGATACGCAGTATTTT. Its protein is CASSRGAGGYTDTQYF.